Reported below is one TCR beta chain. This CDR3 has 17 residues. CDR1 and CDR2 (germline): SGHRS, YFSETQ. The V gene end was trimmed by 4 bases and the J gene end by 0 bases; junction bases not matched to a gene: 9. These data are taken from a study of cytomegalovirus exposure and HLA in healthy donors. In the PCR, 60 Vbeta and 13 Jbeta primers were used. Assay: immunoSEQ multiplex PCR; the TCRdb copy retains only in-frame clones and omits some. The sample is made up of more than 130,000 clones, and the top ten hold roughly 2.7% of it. Material: PBMCs. This sequence joins TRBV5-1 and TRBJ2-3; 9 bases are a match to TRBD1. The source is a man between 35 and 55 years old in good health and CMV-seronegative. The CDR3 loop reads CASSPKTGGISTDTQYF. Here the CDR3 DNA reads TGCGCCAGCAGCCCTAAGACAGGGGGAATTAGCACAGATACGCAGTATTTT.